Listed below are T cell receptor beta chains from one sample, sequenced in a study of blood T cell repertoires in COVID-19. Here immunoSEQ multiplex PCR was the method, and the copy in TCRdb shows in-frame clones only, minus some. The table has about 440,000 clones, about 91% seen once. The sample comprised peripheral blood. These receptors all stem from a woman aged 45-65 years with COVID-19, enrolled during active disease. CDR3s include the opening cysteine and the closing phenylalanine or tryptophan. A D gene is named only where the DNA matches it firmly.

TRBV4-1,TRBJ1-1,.,CASSQDSGAYEAFF,TGCGCCAGCAGCCAAGATTCAGGGGCTTATGAAGCTTTCTTT
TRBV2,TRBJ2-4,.,CAILRTKNIQYF,TGTGCCATCCTCAGGACAAAAAACATTCAGTACTTC
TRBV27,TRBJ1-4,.,CASSLMTGEKLFF,TGTGCCAGCAGTTTAATGACAGGTGAAAAACTGTTTTTT
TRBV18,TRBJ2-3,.,CASSRNGEDTQYF,TGTGCCAGCTCACGAAATGGTGAGGATACGCAGTATTTT
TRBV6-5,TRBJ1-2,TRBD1,CASAWTGLNYGYTF,TGTGCCAGCGCCTGGACAGGCCTTAACTATGGCTACACCTTC
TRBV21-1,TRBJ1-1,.,CASSKGGTRPIEAFF,TGTGCCAGCAGCAAAGGGGGGACAAGGCCTATAGAGGCTTTCTTT
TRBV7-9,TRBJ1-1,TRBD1,CASSDRGRAEAFF,TGTGCCAGCAGTGACAGGGGGCGGGCTGAAGCTTTCTTT
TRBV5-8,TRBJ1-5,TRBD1,CASGTGLQPQHF,TGTGCCAGCGGGACAGGGTTACAGCCCCAGCATTTT
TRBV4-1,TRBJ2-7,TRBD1,CASSLDRGGHGEQYF,TGCGCCAGCAGCCTCGACAGGGGTGGTCATGGCGAGCAGTACTTC
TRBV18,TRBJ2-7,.,CASSATRDEQYF,TGTGCCAGCTCAGCCACTAGGGACGAGCAGTACTTC